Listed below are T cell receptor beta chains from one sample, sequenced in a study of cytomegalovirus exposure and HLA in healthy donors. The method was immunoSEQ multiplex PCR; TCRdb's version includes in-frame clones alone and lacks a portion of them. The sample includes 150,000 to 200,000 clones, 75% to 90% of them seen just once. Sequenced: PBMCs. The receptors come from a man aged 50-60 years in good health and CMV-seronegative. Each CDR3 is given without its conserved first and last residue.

CDR3aa: ASGYGTLRRGTEAF
v_gene: TRBV12-5
j_gene: TRBJ1-1

CDR3aa: ASSPDRSYGYT
v_gene: TRBV6-6
j_gene: TRBJ1-2

CDR3aa: ASSQGVLDSPVQF
v_gene: TRBV4-2
j_gene: TRBJ2-1

CDR3aa: ASRTGQHTGELF
v_gene: TRBV7-2
j_gene: TRBJ2-2

CDR3aa: ASSYSQGLEGYT
v_gene: TRBV6-5
j_gene: TRBJ1-2

CDR3aa: ASKFLPGGQETQY
v_gene: TRBV5-1
j_gene: TRBJ2-5

CDR3aa: ASGAGLAGGTQY
v_gene: TRBV2
j_gene: TRBJ2-3

CDR3aa: ATSRVGLAGIRETQY
v_gene: TRBV15
j_gene: TRBJ2-5

CDR3aa: ASRQVYYEQY
v_gene: TRBV6-1
j_gene: TRBJ2-7

CDR3aa: ASSLSSGGTGELF
v_gene: TRBV7-3
j_gene: TRBJ2-2

CDR3aa: AWSESESEKLF
v_gene: TRBV30
j_gene: TRBJ1-4

CDR3aa: ASSTGGNTEAF
v_gene: TRBV19
j_gene: TRBJ1-1

CDR3aa: ASSLEGAGTYEQY
v_gene: TRBV11-1
j_gene: TRBJ2-7

CDR3aa: ASSRLGGDEKLF
v_gene: TRBV5-1
j_gene: TRBJ1-4

CDR3aa: ATSRKRDMNSNQPQH
v_gene: TRBV15
j_gene: TRBJ1-5

CDR3aa: AVGGLGTRQY
v_gene: TRBV10-3
j_gene: TRBJ2-7

CDR3aa: ASSQRPREATEAF
v_gene: TRBV4-1
j_gene: TRBJ1-1

CDR3aa: ASSLRGLAGGGGEQF
v_gene: TRBV11-2
j_gene: TRBJ2-1

CDR3aa: ASSLGSGMDGYT
v_gene: TRBV5-5
j_gene: TRBJ1-2

CDR3aa: ASTTTSTDTQY
v_gene: TRBV11-3
j_gene: TRBJ2-3

CDR3aa: SVEDSTGAEAF
v_gene: TRBV29-1
j_gene: TRBJ1-1

CDR3aa: ASSVSGAYEQY
v_gene: TRBV9
j_gene: TRBJ2-7

CDR3aa: ASSFGTGGFGNTIY
v_gene: TRBV7-6
j_gene: TRBJ1-3

CDR3aa: ASSRAGGPSTDTQY
v_gene: TRBV2
j_gene: TRBJ2-3

CDR3aa: ASSPYSSGSTDTQY
v_gene: TRBV18
j_gene: TRBJ2-3

CDR3aa: ASSWTSGGVLSTDTQY
v_gene: TRBV7-6
j_gene: TRBJ2-3

CDR3aa: ASSSGRRGTSLMNTEAF
v_gene: TRBV28
j_gene: TRBJ1-1

CDR3aa: ASSIRGSDTQY
v_gene: TRBV19
j_gene: TRBJ2-3

CDR3aa: ASSYRQGGNTIY
v_gene: TRBV6-5
j_gene: TRBJ1-3

CDR3aa: ASNLGDTGFSNQPQH
v_gene: TRBV6-4
j_gene: TRBJ1-5

CDR3aa: ASSPQKGQNTGELF
v_gene: TRBV18
j_gene: TRBJ2-2

CDR3aa: ASSQRSGTYEQY
v_gene: TRBV7-2
j_gene: TRBJ2-7

CDR3aa: ASSQERGSSYNEQF
v_gene: TRBV4-1
j_gene: TRBJ2-1

CDR3aa: ASQRQGANEAF
v_gene: TRBV9
j_gene: TRBJ1-1

CDR3aa: ASSPYSGHNQPQH
v_gene: TRBV5-6
j_gene: TRBJ1-5

CDR3aa: ASSYRDRSYGYT
v_gene: TRBV5-6
j_gene: TRBJ1-2

CDR3aa: ASSLAMSDPRDTEAF
v_gene: TRBV5-1
j_gene: TRBJ1-1

CDR3aa: ASSLGRNGNYGYT
v_gene: TRBV11-2
j_gene: TRBJ1-2

CDR3aa: ASTRGATGELF
v_gene: TRBV11-3
j_gene: TRBJ2-2

CDR3aa: ASAGLTYEQY
v_gene: TRBV7-8
j_gene: TRBJ2-7

CDR3aa: ASSSIAGVQETQY
v_gene: TRBV6-1
j_gene: TRBJ2-5

CDR3aa: ASSYTRTRGQETQY
v_gene: TRBV11-1
j_gene: TRBJ2-5

CDR3aa: ASSSTGLLEGNTIY
v_gene: TRBV6-6
j_gene: TRBJ1-3

CDR3aa: ASTSGTGWGETQY
v_gene: TRBV6-1
j_gene: TRBJ2-5

CDR3aa: ASRLRTGNYEQY
v_gene: TRBV11-2
j_gene: TRBJ2-7